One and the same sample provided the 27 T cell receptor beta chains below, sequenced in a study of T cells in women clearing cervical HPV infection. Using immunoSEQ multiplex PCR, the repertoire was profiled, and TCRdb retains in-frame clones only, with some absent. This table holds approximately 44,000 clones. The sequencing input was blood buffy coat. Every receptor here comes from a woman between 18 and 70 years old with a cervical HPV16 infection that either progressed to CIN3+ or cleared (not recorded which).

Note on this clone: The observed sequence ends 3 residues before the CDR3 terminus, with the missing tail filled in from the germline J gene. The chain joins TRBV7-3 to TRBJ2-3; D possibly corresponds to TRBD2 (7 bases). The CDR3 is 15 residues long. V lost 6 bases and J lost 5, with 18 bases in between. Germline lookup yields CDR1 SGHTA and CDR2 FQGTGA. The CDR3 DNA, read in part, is TGTGCCAGCAGTAGTAGGAGGGGGGGCAGAGATACG. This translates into CASSSRRGGRDT. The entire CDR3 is CASSSRRGGRDTQYF.

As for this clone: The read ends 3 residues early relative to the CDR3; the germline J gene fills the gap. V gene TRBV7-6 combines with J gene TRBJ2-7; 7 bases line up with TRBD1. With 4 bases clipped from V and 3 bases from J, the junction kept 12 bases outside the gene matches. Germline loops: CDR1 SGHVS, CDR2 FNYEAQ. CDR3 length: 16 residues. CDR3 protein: CASSSTTGESFYEQYF. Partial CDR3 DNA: TGTGCCAGCAGCTCAACAACAGGGGAATCGTTCTACGAG.

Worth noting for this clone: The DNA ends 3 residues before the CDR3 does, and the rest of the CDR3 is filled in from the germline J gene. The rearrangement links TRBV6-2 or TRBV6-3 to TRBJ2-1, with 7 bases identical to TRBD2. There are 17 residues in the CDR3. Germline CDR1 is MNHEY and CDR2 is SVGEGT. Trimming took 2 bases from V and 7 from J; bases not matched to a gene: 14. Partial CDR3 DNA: TGTGCCAGCAGTTACGCTTCAAGCGGGATAGTTTGGAATGAG. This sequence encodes CASSYASSGIVWNE. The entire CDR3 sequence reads CASSYASSGIVWNEQFF.

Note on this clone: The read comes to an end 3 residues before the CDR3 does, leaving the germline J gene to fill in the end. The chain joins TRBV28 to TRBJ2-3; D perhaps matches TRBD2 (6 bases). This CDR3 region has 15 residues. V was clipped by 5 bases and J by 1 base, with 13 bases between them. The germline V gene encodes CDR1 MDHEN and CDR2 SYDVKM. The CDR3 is CASSLHSGRTDTQYF. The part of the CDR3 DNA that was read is TGTGCCAGCAGTCTTCATAGCGGCCGCACAGATACG.

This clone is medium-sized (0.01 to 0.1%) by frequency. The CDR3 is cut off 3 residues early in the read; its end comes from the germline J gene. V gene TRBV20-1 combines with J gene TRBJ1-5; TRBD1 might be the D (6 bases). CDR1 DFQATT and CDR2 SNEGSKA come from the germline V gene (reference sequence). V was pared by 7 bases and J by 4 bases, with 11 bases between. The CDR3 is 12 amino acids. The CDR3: CSVGQPNQPQHF. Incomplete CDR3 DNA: TGCAGTGTTGGACAGCCTAATCAGCCC.

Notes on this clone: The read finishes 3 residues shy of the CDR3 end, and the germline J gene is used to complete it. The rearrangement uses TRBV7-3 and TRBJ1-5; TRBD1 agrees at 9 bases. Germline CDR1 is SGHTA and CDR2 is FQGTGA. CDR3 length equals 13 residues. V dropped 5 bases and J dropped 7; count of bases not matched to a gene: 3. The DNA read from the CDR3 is TGTGCCAGCAGCCTGACAGGGGGACAGCCC. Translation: CASSLTGGQP. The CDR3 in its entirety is CASSLTGGQPQHF. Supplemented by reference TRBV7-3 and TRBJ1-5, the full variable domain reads GAGVSQTPSNKVTEKGKYVELRCDPISGHTALYWYRQSLGQGPEFLIYFQGTGAADDSGLPNDRFFAVRPEGSVSTLKIQRTERGDSAVYLCASSLTGGQPQHFGDGTRLSIL.

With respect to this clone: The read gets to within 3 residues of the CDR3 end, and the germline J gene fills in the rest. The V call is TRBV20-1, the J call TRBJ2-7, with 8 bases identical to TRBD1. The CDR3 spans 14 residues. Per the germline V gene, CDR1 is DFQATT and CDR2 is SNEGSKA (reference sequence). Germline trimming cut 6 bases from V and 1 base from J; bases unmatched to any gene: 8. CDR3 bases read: TGCAGTGCACCCTCGGGACAGGTGTCCTACGAG. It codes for CSAPSGQVSYE. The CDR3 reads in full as CSAPSGQVSYEQYF.

The CDR3 sequence is CASSSAQGGFEKLFF. Partial CDR3 DNA: TGTGCCAGTAGTTCAGCACAGGGGGGATTTGAAAAA. J is TRBJ1-4 and V is TRBV19; TRBD1 matches 8 bases. The read stops 3 residues short of the end of the CDR3; the missing end is completed from the germline J gene. The CDR3 totals 15 residues. Germline loops: CDR1 LNHDA, CDR2 SQIVND (reference sequence). V trimming: 5 bases; J trimming: 7 bases; junction bases outside the gene matches: 9.

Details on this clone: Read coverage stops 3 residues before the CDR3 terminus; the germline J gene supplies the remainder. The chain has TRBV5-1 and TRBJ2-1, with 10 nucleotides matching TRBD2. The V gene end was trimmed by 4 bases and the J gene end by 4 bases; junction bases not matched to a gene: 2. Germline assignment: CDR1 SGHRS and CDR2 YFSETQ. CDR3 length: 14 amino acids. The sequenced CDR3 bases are TGCGCCAGCAGCCTGGGACTAGCGTACAATGAG. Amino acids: CASSLGLAYNE. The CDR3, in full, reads CASSLGLAYNEQFF. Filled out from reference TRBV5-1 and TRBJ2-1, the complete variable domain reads KAGVTQTPRYLIKTRGQQVTLSCSPISGHRSVSWYQQTPGQGLQFLFEYFSETQRNKGNFPGRFSGRQFSNSRSEMNVSTLELGDSALYLCASSLGLAYNEQFFGPGTRLTVL.

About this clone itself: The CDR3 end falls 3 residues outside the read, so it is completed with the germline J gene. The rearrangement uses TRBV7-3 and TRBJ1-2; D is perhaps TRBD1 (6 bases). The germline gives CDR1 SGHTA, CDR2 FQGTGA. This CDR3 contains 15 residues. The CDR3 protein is CASSHSGGPYNDYTF. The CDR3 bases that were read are TGTGCCAGCAGTCATAGCGGGGGGCCTTACAATGAC.

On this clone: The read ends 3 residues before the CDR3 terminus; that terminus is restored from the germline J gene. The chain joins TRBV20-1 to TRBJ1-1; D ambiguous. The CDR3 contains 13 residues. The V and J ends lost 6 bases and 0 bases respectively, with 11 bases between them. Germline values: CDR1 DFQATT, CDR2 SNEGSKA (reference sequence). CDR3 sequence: CSAIPPMNTEAFF. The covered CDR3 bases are TGCAGTGCAATCCCCCCAATGAACACTGAA.

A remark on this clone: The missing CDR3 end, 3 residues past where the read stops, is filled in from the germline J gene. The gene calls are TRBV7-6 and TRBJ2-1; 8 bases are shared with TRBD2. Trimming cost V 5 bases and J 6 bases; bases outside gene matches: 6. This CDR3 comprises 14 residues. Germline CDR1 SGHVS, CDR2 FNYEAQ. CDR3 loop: CASSLSRGGNEQFF. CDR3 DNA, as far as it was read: TGTGCCAGCAGCCTATCCCGGGGGGGCAATGAG.

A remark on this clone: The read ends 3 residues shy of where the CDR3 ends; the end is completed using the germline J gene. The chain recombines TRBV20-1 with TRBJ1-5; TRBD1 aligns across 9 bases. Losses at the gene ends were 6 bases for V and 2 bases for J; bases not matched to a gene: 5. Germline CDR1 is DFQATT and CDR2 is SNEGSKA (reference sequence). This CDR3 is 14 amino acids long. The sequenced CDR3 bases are TGCAGTGCGCAACAGGGGGCCGGCAATCAGCCC. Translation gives CSAQQGAGNQP. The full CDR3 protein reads CSAQQGAGNQPQHF.

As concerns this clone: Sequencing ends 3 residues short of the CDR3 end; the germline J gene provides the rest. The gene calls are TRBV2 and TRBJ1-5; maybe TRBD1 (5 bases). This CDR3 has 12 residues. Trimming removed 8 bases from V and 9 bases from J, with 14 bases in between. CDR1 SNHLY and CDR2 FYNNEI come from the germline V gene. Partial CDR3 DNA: TGTGCCAGCGGGGGGGGTGCGGGGCCC. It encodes CASGGGAGP. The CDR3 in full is CASGGGAGPQHF.

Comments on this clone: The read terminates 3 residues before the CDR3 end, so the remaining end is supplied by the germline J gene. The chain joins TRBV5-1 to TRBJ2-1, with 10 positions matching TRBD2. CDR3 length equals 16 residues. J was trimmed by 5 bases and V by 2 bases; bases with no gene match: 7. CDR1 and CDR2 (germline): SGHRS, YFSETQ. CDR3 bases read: TGCGCCAGCAGCTTAACAGCGGGGGGGCTTAACAATGAG. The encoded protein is CASSLTAGGLNNE. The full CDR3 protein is CASSLTAGGLNNEQFF.

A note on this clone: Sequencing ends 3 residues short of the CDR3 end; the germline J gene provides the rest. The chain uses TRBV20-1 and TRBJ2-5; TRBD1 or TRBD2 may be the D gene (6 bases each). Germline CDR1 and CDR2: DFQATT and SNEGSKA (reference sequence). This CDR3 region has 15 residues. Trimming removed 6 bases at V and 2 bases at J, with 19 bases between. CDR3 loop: CSASTGQGRQETQYF. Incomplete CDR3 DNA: TGCAGTGCCTCCACGGGCCAGGGGAGGCAAGAGACC.

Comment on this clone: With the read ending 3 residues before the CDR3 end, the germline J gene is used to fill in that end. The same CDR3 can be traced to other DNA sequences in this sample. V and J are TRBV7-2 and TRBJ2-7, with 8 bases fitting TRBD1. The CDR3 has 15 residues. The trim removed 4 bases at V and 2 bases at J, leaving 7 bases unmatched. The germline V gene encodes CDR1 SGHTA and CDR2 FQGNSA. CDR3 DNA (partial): TGTGCCAGCAGCTCTTTGGCAGGGGGCCCCTACGAG. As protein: CASSSLAGGPYE. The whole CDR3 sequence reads CASSSLAGGPYEQYF.

The sequenced part of the CDR3 DNA is TGTGCCAGCTCACCACCTGGCGGTTCCTACGAC. Protein sequence: CASSPPGGSYD. The complete CDR3 reads CASSPPGGSYDYTF. The chain recombines TRBV18 with TRBJ1-2, with D unclear. The read is 3 residues too short to cover the CDR3 end, so that end is filled in from the germline J gene. The CDR3 contains 14 residues. The germline CDR1 and CDR2 sequences are KGHSH and LQKENI.

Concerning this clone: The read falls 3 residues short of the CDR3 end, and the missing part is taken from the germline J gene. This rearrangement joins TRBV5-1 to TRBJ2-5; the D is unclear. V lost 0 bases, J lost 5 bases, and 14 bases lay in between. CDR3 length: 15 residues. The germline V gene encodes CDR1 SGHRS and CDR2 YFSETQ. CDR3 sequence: CASSLEALSSETQYF. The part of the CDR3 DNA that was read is TGCGCCAGCAGCTTGGAGGCCTTATCGTCGGAGACC.

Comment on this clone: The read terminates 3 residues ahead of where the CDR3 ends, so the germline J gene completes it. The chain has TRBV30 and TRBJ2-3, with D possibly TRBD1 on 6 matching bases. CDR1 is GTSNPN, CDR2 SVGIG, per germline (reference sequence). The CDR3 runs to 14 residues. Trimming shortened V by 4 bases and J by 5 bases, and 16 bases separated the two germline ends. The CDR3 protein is CAWKWSGVIDTQYF. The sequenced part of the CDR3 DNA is TGTGCCTGGAAGTGGTCAGGGGTAATAGATACG. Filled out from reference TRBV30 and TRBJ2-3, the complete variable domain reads SQTIHQWPATLVQPVGSPLSLECTVEGTSNPNLYWYRQAAGRGLQLLFYSVGIGQISSEVPQNLSASRPQDRQFILSSKKLLLSDSGFYLCAWKWSGVIDTQYFGPGTRLTVL.

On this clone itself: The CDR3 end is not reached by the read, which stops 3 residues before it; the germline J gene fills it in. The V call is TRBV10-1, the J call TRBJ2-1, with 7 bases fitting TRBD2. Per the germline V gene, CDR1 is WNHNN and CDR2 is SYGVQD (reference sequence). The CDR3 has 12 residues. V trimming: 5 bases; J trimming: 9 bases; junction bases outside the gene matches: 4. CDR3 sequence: CASSRGGGEQFF. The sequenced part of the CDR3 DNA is TGCGCCAGCAGTCGGGGCGGGGGTGAG.

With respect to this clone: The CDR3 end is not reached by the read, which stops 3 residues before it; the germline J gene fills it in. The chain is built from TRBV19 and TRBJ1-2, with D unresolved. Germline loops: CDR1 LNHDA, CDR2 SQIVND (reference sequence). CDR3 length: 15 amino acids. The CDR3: CASSILAGGYNDYTF. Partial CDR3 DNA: TGTGCCAGTAGTATTCTAGCGGGAGGGTACAATGAC.

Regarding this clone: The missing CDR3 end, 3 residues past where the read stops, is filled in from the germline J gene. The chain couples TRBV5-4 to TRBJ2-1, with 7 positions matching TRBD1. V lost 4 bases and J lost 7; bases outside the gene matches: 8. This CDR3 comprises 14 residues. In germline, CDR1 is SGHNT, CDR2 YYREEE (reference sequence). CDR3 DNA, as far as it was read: TGTGCCAGCAGCCCAAAGACAGGGTTGAATGAG. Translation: CASSPKTGLNE. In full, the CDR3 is CASSPKTGLNEQFF.

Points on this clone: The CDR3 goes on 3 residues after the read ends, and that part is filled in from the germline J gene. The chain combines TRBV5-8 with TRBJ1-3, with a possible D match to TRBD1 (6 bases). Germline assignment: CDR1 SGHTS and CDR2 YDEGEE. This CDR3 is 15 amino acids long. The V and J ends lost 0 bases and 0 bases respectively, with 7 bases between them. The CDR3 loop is CASSLGDTSGNTIYF. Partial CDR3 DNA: TGTGCCAGCAGCTTGGGGGACACCTCTGGAAACACC.

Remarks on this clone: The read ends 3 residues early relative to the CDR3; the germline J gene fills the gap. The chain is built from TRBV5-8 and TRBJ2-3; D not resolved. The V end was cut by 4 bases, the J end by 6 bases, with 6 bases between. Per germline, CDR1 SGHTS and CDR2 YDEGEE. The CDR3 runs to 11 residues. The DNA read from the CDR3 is TGTGCCAGCAGCGTAGGGGATACG. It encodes CASSVGDT. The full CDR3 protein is CASSVGDTQYF.

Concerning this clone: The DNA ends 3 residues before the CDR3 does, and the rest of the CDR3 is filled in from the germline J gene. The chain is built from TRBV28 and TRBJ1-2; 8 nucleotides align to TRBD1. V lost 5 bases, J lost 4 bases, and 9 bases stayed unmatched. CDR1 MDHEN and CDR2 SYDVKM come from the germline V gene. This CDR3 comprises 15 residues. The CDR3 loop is CASSQAGGDSYGYTF. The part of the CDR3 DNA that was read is TGTGCCAGCAGTCAAGCAGGGGGCGACTCCTATGGC.

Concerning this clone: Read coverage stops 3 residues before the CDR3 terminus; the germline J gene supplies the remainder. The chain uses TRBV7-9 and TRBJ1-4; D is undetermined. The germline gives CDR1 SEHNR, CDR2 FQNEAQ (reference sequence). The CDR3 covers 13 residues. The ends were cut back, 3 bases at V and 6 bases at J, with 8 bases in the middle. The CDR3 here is CASSLSRDEKLFF. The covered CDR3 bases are TGTGCCAGCAGCTTGAGTAGGGATGAAAAA. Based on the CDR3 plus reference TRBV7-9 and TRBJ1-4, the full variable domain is DTGVSQNPRHKITKRGQNVTFRCDPISEHNRLYWYRQTLGQGPEFLTYFQNEAQLEKSRLLSDRFSAERPKGSFSTLEIQRTEQGDSAMYLCASSLSRDEKLFFGSGTQLSVL.